This TCR beta chain was captured by sequencing in a study of blood T cell repertoires in COVID-19. Overall study context: COVID-19 samples from acute and convalescent phases originated in the United States, Italy and Spain. PBMCs, B-cell-depleted T cells, or T cells provided the cDNA or gDNA that made up the material.

In the source study's methods: Reference gene primer amplification in the assay estimated nucleated cell counts. Some clones are missing from TCRdb's copy, which holds only in-frame ones; the method was immunoSEQ multiplex PCR. From that table come the V and J calls and clone size; the DNA was used to work out D and trimming. Of about 160,000 clones in the sample, 80% to 90% were seen once. V was shortened by 6 bases and J by 5 bases, with 7 bases between the two germline ends. In germline, CDR1 is DFQATT, CDR2 SNEGSKA (reference sequence). The CDR3 is 11 residues long. This clone turned up a few times.

This clonotype was sampled from an elderly man with acute or convalescent COVID-19. The chain uses TRBV20-1 and TRBJ1-4; a weak D match, TRBD1 (6 bases). Sequences were obtained from peripheral blood. The DNA for the CDR3 is TGCAGTGCAGACAGGAATGAAAAACTGTTTTTT. Translated, it gives CSADRNEKLFF.